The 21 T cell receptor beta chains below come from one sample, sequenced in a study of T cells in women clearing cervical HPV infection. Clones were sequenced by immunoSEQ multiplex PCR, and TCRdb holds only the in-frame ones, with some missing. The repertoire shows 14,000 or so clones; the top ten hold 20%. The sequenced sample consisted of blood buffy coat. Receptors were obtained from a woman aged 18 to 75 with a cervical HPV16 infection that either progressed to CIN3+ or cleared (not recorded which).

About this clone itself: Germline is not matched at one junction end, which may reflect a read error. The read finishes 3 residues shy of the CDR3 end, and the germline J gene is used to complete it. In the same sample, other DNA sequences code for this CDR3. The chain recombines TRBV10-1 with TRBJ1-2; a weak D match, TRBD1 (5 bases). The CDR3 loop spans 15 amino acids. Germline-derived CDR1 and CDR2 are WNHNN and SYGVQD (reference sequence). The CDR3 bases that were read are TGCGCCAGCAGTCGTAAGGGAAGGGGAGAATATGGT. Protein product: CASSRKGRGEYG. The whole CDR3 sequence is CASSRKGRGEYGYTF.

The DNA read from the CDR3 is TGCGCCAGCAGCGCTTCCGGGACAGTAGGATCCGAG. Translated: CASSASGTVGSE. The CDR3, in full, reads CASSASGTVGSEQYF. The J gene is TRBJ2-7, the V gene TRBV5-1; 7 bases are a match to TRBD1. The read falls 3 residues short of the CDR3 end, and the missing part is taken from the germline J gene. V trimming: 4 bases; J trimming: 6 bases; junction bases outside the gene matches: 13. The CDR3 has 15 residues. Germline V lookup: CDR1 SGHRS, CDR2 YFSETQ.

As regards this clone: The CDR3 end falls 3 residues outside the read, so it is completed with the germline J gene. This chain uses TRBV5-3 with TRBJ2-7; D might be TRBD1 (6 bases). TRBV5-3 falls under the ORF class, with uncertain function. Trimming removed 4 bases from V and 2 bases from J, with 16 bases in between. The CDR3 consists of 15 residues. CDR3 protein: CARSPRDTLAYEQYF. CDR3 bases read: TGTGCCAGAAGCCCCAGGGACACTTTAGCCTACGAG.

The sequenced part of the CDR3 DNA is TGTGCCAGCAGTTCAGGTGGGACAGGGTTCAATGAG. Amino acid sequence: CASSSGGTGFNE. The CDR3 in its entirety is CASSSGGTGFNEQFF. The chain joins TRBV12-3 or TRBV12-4 to TRBJ2-1; 9 bases line up with TRBD1. The read ends 3 residues early relative to the CDR3; the germline J gene fills the gap. V gave up 4 bases and J gave up 6 bases; unmatched junction bases: 7. CDR3 size: 15 residues.

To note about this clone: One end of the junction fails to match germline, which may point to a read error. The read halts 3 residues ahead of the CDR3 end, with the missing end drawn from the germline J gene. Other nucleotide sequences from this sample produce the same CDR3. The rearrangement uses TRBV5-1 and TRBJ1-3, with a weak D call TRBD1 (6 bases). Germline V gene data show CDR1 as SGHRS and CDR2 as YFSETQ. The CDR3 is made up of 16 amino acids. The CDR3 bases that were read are TGCGCCAGCAGCCCCGGAGCAACAGGGCCAGGAAACACA. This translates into CASSPGATGPGNT. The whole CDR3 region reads CASSPGATGPGNTIYF.

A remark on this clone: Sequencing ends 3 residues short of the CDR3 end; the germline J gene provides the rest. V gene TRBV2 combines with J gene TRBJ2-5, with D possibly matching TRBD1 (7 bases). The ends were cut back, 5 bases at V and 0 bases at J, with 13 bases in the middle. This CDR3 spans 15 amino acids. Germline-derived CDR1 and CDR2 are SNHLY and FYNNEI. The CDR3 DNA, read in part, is TGTGCCAGCAGTTGGGCAGGGGGGTACCAAGAGACC. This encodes CASSWAGGYQET. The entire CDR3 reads CASSWAGGYQETQYF.

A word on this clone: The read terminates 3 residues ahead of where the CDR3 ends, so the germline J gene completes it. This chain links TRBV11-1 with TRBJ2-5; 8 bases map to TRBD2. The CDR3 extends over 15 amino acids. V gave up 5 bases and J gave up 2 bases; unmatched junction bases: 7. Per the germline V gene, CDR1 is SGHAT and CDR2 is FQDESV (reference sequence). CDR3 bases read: TGTGCCAGCAGCCCCCGGGAGGGGCCTCAAGAGACC. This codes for CASSPREGPQET. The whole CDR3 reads CASSPREGPQETQYF.

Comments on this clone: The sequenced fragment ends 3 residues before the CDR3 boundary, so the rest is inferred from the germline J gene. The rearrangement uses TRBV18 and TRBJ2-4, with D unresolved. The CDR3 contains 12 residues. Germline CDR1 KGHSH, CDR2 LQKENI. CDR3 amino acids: CASSPTSNGQYF. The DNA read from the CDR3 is TGTGCCAGCTCACCAACCAGTAATGGT.

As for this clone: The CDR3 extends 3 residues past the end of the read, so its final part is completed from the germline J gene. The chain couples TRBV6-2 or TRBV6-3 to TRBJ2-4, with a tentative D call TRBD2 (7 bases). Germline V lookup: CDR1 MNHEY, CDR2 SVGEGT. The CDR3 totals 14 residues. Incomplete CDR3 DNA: TGTGCCAGCAGTTACTCGAACCGGGGGGCAATT. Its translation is CASSYSNRGAI. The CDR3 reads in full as CASSYSNRGAIQYF.

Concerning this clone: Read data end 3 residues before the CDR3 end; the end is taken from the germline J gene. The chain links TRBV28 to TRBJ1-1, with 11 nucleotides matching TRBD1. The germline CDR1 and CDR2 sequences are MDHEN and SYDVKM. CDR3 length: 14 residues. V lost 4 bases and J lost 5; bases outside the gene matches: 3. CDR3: CASSSGDRGTEAFF. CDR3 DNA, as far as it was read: TGTGCCAGCAGTTCAGGGGACAGGGGGACTGAA.

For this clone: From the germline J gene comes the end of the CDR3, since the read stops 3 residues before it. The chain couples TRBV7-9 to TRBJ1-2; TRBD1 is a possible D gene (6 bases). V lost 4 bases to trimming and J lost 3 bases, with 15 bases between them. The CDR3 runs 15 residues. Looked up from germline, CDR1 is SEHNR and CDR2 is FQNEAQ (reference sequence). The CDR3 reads CASSSGDPGDYGYTF. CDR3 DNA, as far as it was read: TGTGCCAGCAGCTCCGGGGACCCAGGGGACTATGGC. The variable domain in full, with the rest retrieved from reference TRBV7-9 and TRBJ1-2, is DTGVSQNPRHKITKRGQNVTFRCDPISEHNRLYWYRQTLGQGPEFLTYFQNEAQLEKSRLLSDRFSAERPKGSFSTLEIQRTEQGDSAMYLCASSSGDPGDYGYTFGSGTRLTVV.

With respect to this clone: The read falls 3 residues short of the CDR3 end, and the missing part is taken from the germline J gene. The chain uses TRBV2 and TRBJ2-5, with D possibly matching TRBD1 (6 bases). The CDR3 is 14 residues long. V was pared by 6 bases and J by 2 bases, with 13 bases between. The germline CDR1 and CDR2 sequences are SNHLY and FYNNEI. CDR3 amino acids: CASRMGDKQETQYF. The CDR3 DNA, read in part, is TGTGCCAGCAGGATGGGGGACAAGCAAGAGACC.

CDR3 sequence: CAWAGTYEQYF. The sequenced part of the CDR3 DNA is TGTGCCTGGGCGGGGACCTACGAG. The J gene is TRBJ2-7, the V gene TRBV30; a weak D match, TRBD2 (6 bases). The read halts 3 residues ahead of the CDR3 end, with the missing end drawn from the germline J gene. The germline CDR1 and CDR2 sequences are GTSNPN and SVGIG (reference sequence). CDR3 size: 11 residues. Trimming stripped 5 bases from V and 2 bases from J, with 7 bases between. Full variable domain (rest looked up from reference TRBV30 and TRBJ2-7): SQTIHQWPATLVQPVGSPLSLECTVEGTSNPNLYWYRQAAGRGLQLLFYSVGIGQISSEVPQNLSASRPQDRQFILSSKKLLLSDSGFYLCAWAGTYEQYFGPGTRLTVT.

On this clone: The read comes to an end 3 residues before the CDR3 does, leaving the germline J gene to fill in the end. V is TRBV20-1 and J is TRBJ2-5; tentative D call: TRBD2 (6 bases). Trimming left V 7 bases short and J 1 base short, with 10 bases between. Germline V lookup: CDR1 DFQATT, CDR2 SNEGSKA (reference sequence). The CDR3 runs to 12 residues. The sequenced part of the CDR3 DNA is TGCAGTGTGGAGGGGCTCCAAGAGACC. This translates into CSVEGLQET. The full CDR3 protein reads CSVEGLQETQYF.

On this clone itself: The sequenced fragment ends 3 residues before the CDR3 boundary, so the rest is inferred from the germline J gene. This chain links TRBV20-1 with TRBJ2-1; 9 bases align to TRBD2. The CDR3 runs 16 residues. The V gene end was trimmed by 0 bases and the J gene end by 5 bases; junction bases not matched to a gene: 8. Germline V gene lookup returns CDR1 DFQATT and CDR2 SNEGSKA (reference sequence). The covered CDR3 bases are TGCAGTGCTAGAGATCTCGGGCGGGGGGGCGACAATGAG. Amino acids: CSARDLGRGGDNE. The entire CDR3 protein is CSARDLGRGGDNEQFF.

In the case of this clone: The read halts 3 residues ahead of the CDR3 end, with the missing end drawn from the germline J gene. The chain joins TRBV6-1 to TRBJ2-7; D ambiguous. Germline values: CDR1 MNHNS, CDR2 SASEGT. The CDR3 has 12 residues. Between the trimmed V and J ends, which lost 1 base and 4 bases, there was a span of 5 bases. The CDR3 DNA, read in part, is TGTGCCAGCAGTGAAGTGAGGTACGAG. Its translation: CASSEVRYE. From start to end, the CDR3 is CASSEVRYEQYF.

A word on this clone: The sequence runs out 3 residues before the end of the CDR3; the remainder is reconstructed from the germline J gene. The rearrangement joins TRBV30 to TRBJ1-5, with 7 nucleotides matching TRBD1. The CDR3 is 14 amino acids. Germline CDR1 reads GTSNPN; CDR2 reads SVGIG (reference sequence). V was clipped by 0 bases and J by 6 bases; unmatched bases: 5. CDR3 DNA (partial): TGTGCCTGGAGTGTAGTAGGGGGCGGTCAGCCC. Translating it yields CAWSVVGGGQP. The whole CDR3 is CAWSVVGGGQPQHF.

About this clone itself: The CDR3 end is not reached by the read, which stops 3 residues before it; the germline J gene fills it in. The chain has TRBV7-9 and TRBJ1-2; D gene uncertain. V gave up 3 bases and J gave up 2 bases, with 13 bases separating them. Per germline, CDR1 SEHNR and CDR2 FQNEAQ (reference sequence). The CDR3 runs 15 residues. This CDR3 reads CASSFPGAQNYGYTF. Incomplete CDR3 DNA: TGTGCCAGCAGCTTCCCGGGTGCCCAGAACTATGGC.

The CDR3: CASSRLAEETQYF. Partial CDR3 DNA: TGTGCCAGCAGCCGGCTAGCCGAGGAGACC. The genes are TRBV2 and TRBJ2-5; the D gene is possibly TRBD2 (5 bases). The missing CDR3 end, 3 residues past where the read stops, is filled in from the germline J gene. The V end was cut by 6 bases, the J end by 5 bases, with 13 bases between. There are 13 residues in the CDR3. Germline lookup yields CDR1 SNHLY and CDR2 FYNNEI.

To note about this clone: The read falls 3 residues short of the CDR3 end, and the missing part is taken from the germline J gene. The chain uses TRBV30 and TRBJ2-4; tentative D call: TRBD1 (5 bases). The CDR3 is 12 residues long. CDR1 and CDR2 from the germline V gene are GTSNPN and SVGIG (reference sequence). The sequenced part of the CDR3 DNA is TGTGCCTGGAGTGTTACGACAGAGATT. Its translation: CAWSVTTEI. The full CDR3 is CAWSVTTEIQYF.

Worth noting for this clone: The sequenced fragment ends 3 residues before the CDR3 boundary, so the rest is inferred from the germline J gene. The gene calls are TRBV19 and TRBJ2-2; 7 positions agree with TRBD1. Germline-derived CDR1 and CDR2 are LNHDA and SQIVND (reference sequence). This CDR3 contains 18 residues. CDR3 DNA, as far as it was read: TGTGCCAGTAACCCCCAGGGGGATTCCCTTGCAACTAATGAAAAG. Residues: CASNPQGDSLATNEK. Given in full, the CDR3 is CASNPQGDSLATNEKLFF.